Listed below are T cell receptor beta chains from one sample, sequenced in a study of OX40 agonist ivuxolimab in advanced cancers. Profiling relied on immunoSEQ multiplex PCR, and the TCRdb table lists in-frame clones only, not all of them. The repertoire includes about 53,000 clones, 84% of them detected once, and around 4.6% sits in the top ten. The input for sequencing was CD4+ or CD8+ T cells sorted from blood, taken in a trial of the OX40 agonist ivuxolimab. Receptors originate from an adult with an advanced solid tumor such as melanoma, head and neck, liver or kidney cancer. CDR3s include the opening cysteine and the closing phenylalanine or tryptophan. Each record gives: V gene, clone size, D gene, J gene, CDR3 DNA, CDR3 protein. The D gene is left open where the match is weak. Clone size is stated in some rows and not others, as once, few, many or a class when expanded.

v_call: TRBV15
clone_size: -
d_call: TRBD2
j_call: TRBJ2-3
cdr3_nt: TGTGCCACCAGCAGCCACCTTCGACTAGCGGGGGGAGGCACAGATACGCAGTATTTT
cdr3_aa: CATSSHLRLAGGGTDTQYF

v_call: TRBV29-1
clone_size: -
d_call: TRBD1
j_call: TRBJ1-2
cdr3_nt: TGCAGCACCGCCTTACAGGGGGAAGCAGGTCGAGGCTACACCTTC
cdr3_aa: CSTALQGEAGRGYTF

v_call: TRBV6-5
clone_size: once
d_call: -
j_call: TRBJ1-1
cdr3_nt: TGTGCCAGCAGCCTAACCGGGACACCCAACACTGAAGCTTTCTTT
cdr3_aa: CASSLTGTPNTEAFF

v_call: TRBV19
clone_size: -
d_call: -
j_call: TRBJ1-3
cdr3_nt: TGTGCCAGTAGTCAGGGGACTGGAAATACCATATATTTT
cdr3_aa: CASSQGTGNTIYF

v_call: TRBV6-1
clone_size: once
d_call: -
j_call: TRBJ2-3
cdr3_nt: TGTGCCAGCATCCTAGGCCTAGCCGTAGCAGATACGCAGTATTTT
cdr3_aa: CASILGLAVADTQYF

v_call: TRBV29-1
clone_size: -
d_call: -
j_call: TRBJ1-1
cdr3_nt: TGCAGCGTTGAAGGCGCGGGGCTGAACACTGAAGCTTTCTTT
cdr3_aa: CSVEGAGLNTEAFF

v_call: TRBV14
clone_size: once
d_call: TRBD2
j_call: TRBJ2-1
cdr3_nt: TGTGCCAGCAGCCAAGATCGTACCCAGCGGGAGAACCAATGGAGCTCCTACAATGAGCAGTTCTTC
cdr3_aa: CASSQDRTQRENQWSSYNEQFF

v_call: TRBV5-4
clone_size: -
d_call: -
j_call: TRBJ1-3
cdr3_nt: TGTGCCAGCAGCCTGAACCGGGGGGTCTCTGGAAACACCATATATTTT
cdr3_aa: CASSLNRGVSGNTIYF

v_call: TRBV18
clone_size: -
d_call: TRBD1
j_call: TRBJ2-7
cdr3_nt: TGTGCCAGCTCACCCCTATCAACCGGGACAGGAGGAGGCGAGCAGTACTTC
cdr3_aa: CASSPLSTGTGGGEQYF

v_call: TRBV28
clone_size: -
d_call: TRBD2
j_call: TRBJ2-4
cdr3_nt: TGTGCCAGCAGTTTATGGACTAGCGGGTCCAAAAACATTCAGTACTTC
cdr3_aa: CASSLWTSGSKNIQYF

v_call: TRBV6-1
clone_size: -
d_call: TRBD2
j_call: TRBJ2-3
cdr3_nt: TGTGCCAGCAGCTCGCGGGAGACGGGCACAGATACGCAGTATTTT
cdr3_aa: CASSSRETGTDTQYF

v_call: TRBV29-1
clone_size: -
d_call: TRBD1
j_call: TRBJ1-1
cdr3_nt: TGCAGCGTTGGGGCCGACAGGGTGAACACTGAAGCTTTCTTT
cdr3_aa: CSVGADRVNTEAFF

v_call: TRBV11-2
clone_size: -
d_call: -
j_call: TRBJ2-7
cdr3_nt: TGTGCCAGCAGCTTAGATCCGGCGGGTCGAGAGCAGTACTTC
cdr3_aa: CASSLDPAGREQYF

v_call: TRBV28
clone_size: -
d_call: -
j_call: TRBJ1-3
cdr3_nt: TGTGCCAGCAGTCCGAGGGTTATCAGGAACACCATATATTTT
cdr3_aa: CASSPRVIRNTIYF

v_call: TRBV7-2
clone_size: -
d_call: TRBD1
j_call: TRBJ2-3
cdr3_nt: TGTGCCAGCAGTAACTCCGGGACAGGACCAGATACGCAGTATTTT
cdr3_aa: CASSNSGTGPDTQYF

v_call: TRBV10-3
clone_size: once
d_call: TRBD2
j_call: TRBJ2-3
cdr3_nt: TGTGCCATCCGGACTAGCGGGAGTAGGGCTGACACAGATACGCAGTATTTT
cdr3_aa: CAIRTSGSRADTDTQYF

v_call: TRBV19
clone_size: -
d_call: -
j_call: TRBJ2-3
cdr3_nt: TGTGCCAGTAGTCTCGGGTCGGGGACCACAGATACGCAGTATTTT
cdr3_aa: CASSLGSGTTDTQYF

v_call: TRBV6-1
clone_size: -
d_call: -
j_call: TRBJ2-3
cdr3_nt: TGTGCCAGCAGTGAAGCGAGGTCGAATCTGGCGGGACAGTATTTT
cdr3_aa: CASSEARSNLAGQYF

v_call: TRBV7-2
clone_size: many
d_call: -
j_call: TRBJ2-7
cdr3_nt: TGTGCCAGCAGCGCGACTGTGGGCGAGCAGTACTTC
cdr3_aa: CASSATVGEQYF

v_call: TRBV10-1
clone_size: -
d_call: -
j_call: TRBJ1-6
cdr3_nt: TGCGCCAGCACCCTTCGATTCGAGGGCGGCAATTCACCCCTCCACTTT
cdr3_aa: CASTLRFEGGNSPLHF

v_call: TRBV7-1
clone_size: once
d_call: -
j_call: TRBJ2-7
cdr3_nt: TGTGCCAGCAGCTTAGGGCGGGACTCCTACGAGCAGTACTTC
cdr3_aa: CASSLGRDSYEQYF

v_call: TRBV27
clone_size: once
d_call: TRBD1
j_call: TRBJ1-2
cdr3_nt: TGTGCCAGCAGTCCCCTGACAGGGGGTGTTTCTGGCTACACCTTC
cdr3_aa: CASSPLTGGVSGYTF

v_call: TRBV5-1
clone_size: -
d_call: -
j_call: TRBJ2-3
cdr3_nt: TGCGCCAGCAGCTTGGAGGATACGCAGTATTTT
cdr3_aa: CASSLEDTQYF

v_call: TRBV5-4
clone_size: -
d_call: TRBD2
j_call: TRBJ2-1
cdr3_nt: TGTGCCAGCAGCTTTAACATAGCGGGGACGCACAATGAGCAGTTCTTC
cdr3_aa: CASSFNIAGTHNEQFF

v_call: TRBV19
clone_size: -
d_call: -
j_call: TRBJ2-5
cdr3_nt: TGTGCCAGTAGGGCAAGGGGTGGAGAGACCCAGTACTTC
cdr3_aa: CASRARGGETQYF

v_call: TRBV5-1
clone_size: -
d_call: -
j_call: TRBJ2-3
cdr3_nt: TGCGCCAGCAGCCCCCAACCCGGGGGTAGCACAGATACGCAGTATTTT
cdr3_aa: CASSPQPGGSTDTQYF

v_call: TRBV29-1
clone_size: few
d_call: TRBD1
j_call: TRBJ1-4
cdr3_nt: TGCAGCGTTGACTCAGGGGGAGAAAAACTGTTTTTT
cdr3_aa: CSVDSGGEKLFF

v_call: TRBV9
clone_size: -
d_call: -
j_call: TRBJ1-6
cdr3_nt: TGTGCCAGCAGCGCGGGGGTCGGGAGTTCACCCCTCCACTTT
cdr3_aa: CASSAGVGSSPLHF

v_call: TRBV18
clone_size: once
d_call: -
j_call: TRBJ2-3
cdr3_nt: TGTGCCAGCTCACCGGGCGGCACAGATACGCAGTATTTT
cdr3_aa: CASSPGGTDTQYF

v_call: TRBV2
clone_size: -
d_call: -
j_call: TRBJ1-1
cdr3_nt: TGTGCCAGCAGTCTCAGGCGGAGGGACACTGAAGCTTTCTTT
cdr3_aa: CASSLRRRDTEAFF

v_call: TRBV19
clone_size: -
d_call: TRBD1
j_call: TRBJ2-1
cdr3_nt: TGTGCCAGCGGACAGGGAGTGGCGAATGAGCAGTTCTTC
cdr3_aa: CASGQGVANEQFF

v_call: TRBV5-4
clone_size: many
d_call: -
j_call: TRBJ2-2
cdr3_nt: TGTGCCAGCAGCAGGTCCGGGGAGCTGTTTTTT
cdr3_aa: CASSRSGELFF

v_call: TRBV5-6
clone_size: -
d_call: -
j_call: TRBJ2-1
cdr3_nt: TGTGCCAGCAGCTTGGCGGGCGGGATAAGGATTAAGCATGGTGAGCAGTTCTTC
cdr3_aa: CASSLAGGIRIKHGEQFF

v_call: TRBV18
clone_size: -
d_call: -
j_call: TRBJ2-7
cdr3_nt: TGTGCCAGCTTAGCGGCGTCGACGAACTACGAGCAGTACTTC
cdr3_aa: CASLAASTNYEQYF

v_call: TRBV7-2
clone_size: -
d_call: -
j_call: TRBJ2-7
cdr3_nt: TGTGCCAGCAGCTTAGCGCGACTAGTCTACGAGCAGTACTTC
cdr3_aa: CASSLARLVYEQYF

v_call: TRBV25-1
clone_size: -
d_call: TRBD1
j_call: TRBJ2-2
cdr3_nt: TGTGCCAGCAGTGAATCTGGGACAGGGAACACCGGGGAGCTGTTTTTT
cdr3_aa: CASSESGTGNTGELFF

v_call: TRBV10-1
clone_size: -
d_call: -
j_call: TRBJ2-1
cdr3_nt: TGCGCCACCAGCGAGACAGGCCGGGATGAGCAGTTCTTC
cdr3_aa: CATSETGRDEQFF

v_call: TRBV11-1
clone_size: -
d_call: -
j_call: TRBJ1-1
cdr3_nt: TGTGCCAGCAGCGCGACGGTGAACACTGAAGCTTTCTTT
cdr3_aa: CASSATVNTEAFF

v_call: TRBV15
clone_size: -
d_call: TRBD1
j_call: TRBJ2-5
cdr3_nt: TGTGCCACCAGCAGAGGAACCCAGGGGGCCGGAGAGACCCAGTACTTC
cdr3_aa: CATSRGTQGAGETQYF

v_call: TRBV18
clone_size: once
d_call: TRBD1
j_call: TRBJ1-5
cdr3_nt: TGTGCCAGCTCCACCGGGACAGGGTTATCTCTGGTTAGCAATCAGCCCCAGCATTTT
cdr3_aa: CASSTGTGLSLVSNQPQHF

v_call: TRBV28
clone_size: once
d_call: TRBD1
j_call: TRBJ2-1
cdr3_nt: TGTGCCAGCAGTCCCTACTCGACAGGGCTTCCGTTCTTC
cdr3_aa: CASSPYSTGLPFF

v_call: TRBV2
clone_size: medium-sized
d_call: TRBD2
j_call: TRBJ2-1
cdr3_nt: TGTGCCAGCAGTTACTCGGGACTAGCGGGAGTTTACAATGAGCAGTTCTTC
cdr3_aa: CASSYSGLAGVYNEQFF

v_call: TRBV7-6
clone_size: -
d_call: -
j_call: TRBJ2-1
cdr3_nt: TGTGCCAGCAGCATGACTTGGCAGGGTGAGCAGTTCTTC
cdr3_aa: CASSMTWQGEQFF

v_call: TRBV6-5
clone_size: medium-sized
d_call: TRBD2
j_call: TRBJ2-2
cdr3_nt: TGTGCCAGCAGACGGACTAGCGATGGAACCGGGGAGCTGTTTTTT
cdr3_aa: CASRRTSDGTGELFF

v_call: TRBV6-1
clone_size: -
d_call: -
j_call: TRBJ1-2
cdr3_nt: TGTGCCAGCAGGGATGCCGGGACACGCTATGGCTACACCTTC
cdr3_aa: CASRDAGTRYGYTF

v_call: TRBV5-1
clone_size: -
d_call: TRBD1
j_call: TRBJ2-5
cdr3_nt: TGCGCCAGCAGCTTGAGTGGGGGACAGGGTTTCGAGACCCAGTACTTC
cdr3_aa: CASSLSGGQGFETQYF

v_call: TRBV7-2
clone_size: -
d_call: -
j_call: TRBJ1-5
cdr3_nt: TGTGCCAGCAGCTTAGGGGGGGCTGGTCAGCCCCAGCATTTT
cdr3_aa: CASSLGGAGQPQHF

v_call: TRBV6-5
clone_size: -
d_call: -
j_call: TRBJ2-2
cdr3_nt: TGTGCCAGCTGGGATGGCGGGGAGCTGTTTTTT
cdr3_aa: CASWDGGELFF

v_call: TRBV27
clone_size: -
d_call: -
j_call: TRBJ1-5
cdr3_nt: TGTGCCAGCAGTTTATCGAAATCGGCCTTAAGCAATCAGCCCCAGCATTTT
cdr3_aa: CASSLSKSALSNQPQHF

v_call: TRBV15
clone_size: -
d_call: -
j_call: TRBJ1-1
cdr3_nt: TGTGCCACCAGCCCTAGGGACACTGAAGCTTTCTTT
cdr3_aa: CATSPRDTEAFF

v_call: TRBV6-1
clone_size: -
d_call: TRBD1
j_call: TRBJ1-2
cdr3_nt: TGTGCCACAAAAAGATATACAGGGGACTATGGCTACACCTTC
cdr3_aa: CATKRYTGDYGYTF

v_call: TRBV29-1
clone_size: -
d_call: -
j_call: TRBJ2-5
cdr3_nt: TGCAGCGTTGAATTTAGGGCCCAAGAGACCCAGTACTTC
cdr3_aa: CSVEFRAQETQYF

v_call: TRBV19
clone_size: -
d_call: TRBD1
j_call: TRBJ2-7
cdr3_nt: TGTGCCAGTAGTACAGCTGACAGGGGGTTGTACGAGCAGTACTTC
cdr3_aa: CASSTADRGLYEQYF